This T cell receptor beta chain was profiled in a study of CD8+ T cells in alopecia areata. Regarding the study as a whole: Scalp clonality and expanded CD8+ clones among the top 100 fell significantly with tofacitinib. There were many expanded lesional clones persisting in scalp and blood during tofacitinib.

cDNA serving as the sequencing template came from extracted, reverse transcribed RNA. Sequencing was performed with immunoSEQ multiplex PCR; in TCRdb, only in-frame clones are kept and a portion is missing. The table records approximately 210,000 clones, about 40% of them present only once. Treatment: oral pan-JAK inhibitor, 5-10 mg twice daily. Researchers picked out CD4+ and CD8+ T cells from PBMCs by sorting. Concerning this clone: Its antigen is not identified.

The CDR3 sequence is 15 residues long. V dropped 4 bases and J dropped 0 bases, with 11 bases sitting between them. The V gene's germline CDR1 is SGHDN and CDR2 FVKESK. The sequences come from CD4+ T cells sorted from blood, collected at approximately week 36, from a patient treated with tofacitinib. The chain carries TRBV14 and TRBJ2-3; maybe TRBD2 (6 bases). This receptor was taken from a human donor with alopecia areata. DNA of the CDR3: TGTGCCAGCAGCCCGGGACTTTCTAGCACAGATACGCAGTATTTT. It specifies CASSPGLSSTDTQYF.